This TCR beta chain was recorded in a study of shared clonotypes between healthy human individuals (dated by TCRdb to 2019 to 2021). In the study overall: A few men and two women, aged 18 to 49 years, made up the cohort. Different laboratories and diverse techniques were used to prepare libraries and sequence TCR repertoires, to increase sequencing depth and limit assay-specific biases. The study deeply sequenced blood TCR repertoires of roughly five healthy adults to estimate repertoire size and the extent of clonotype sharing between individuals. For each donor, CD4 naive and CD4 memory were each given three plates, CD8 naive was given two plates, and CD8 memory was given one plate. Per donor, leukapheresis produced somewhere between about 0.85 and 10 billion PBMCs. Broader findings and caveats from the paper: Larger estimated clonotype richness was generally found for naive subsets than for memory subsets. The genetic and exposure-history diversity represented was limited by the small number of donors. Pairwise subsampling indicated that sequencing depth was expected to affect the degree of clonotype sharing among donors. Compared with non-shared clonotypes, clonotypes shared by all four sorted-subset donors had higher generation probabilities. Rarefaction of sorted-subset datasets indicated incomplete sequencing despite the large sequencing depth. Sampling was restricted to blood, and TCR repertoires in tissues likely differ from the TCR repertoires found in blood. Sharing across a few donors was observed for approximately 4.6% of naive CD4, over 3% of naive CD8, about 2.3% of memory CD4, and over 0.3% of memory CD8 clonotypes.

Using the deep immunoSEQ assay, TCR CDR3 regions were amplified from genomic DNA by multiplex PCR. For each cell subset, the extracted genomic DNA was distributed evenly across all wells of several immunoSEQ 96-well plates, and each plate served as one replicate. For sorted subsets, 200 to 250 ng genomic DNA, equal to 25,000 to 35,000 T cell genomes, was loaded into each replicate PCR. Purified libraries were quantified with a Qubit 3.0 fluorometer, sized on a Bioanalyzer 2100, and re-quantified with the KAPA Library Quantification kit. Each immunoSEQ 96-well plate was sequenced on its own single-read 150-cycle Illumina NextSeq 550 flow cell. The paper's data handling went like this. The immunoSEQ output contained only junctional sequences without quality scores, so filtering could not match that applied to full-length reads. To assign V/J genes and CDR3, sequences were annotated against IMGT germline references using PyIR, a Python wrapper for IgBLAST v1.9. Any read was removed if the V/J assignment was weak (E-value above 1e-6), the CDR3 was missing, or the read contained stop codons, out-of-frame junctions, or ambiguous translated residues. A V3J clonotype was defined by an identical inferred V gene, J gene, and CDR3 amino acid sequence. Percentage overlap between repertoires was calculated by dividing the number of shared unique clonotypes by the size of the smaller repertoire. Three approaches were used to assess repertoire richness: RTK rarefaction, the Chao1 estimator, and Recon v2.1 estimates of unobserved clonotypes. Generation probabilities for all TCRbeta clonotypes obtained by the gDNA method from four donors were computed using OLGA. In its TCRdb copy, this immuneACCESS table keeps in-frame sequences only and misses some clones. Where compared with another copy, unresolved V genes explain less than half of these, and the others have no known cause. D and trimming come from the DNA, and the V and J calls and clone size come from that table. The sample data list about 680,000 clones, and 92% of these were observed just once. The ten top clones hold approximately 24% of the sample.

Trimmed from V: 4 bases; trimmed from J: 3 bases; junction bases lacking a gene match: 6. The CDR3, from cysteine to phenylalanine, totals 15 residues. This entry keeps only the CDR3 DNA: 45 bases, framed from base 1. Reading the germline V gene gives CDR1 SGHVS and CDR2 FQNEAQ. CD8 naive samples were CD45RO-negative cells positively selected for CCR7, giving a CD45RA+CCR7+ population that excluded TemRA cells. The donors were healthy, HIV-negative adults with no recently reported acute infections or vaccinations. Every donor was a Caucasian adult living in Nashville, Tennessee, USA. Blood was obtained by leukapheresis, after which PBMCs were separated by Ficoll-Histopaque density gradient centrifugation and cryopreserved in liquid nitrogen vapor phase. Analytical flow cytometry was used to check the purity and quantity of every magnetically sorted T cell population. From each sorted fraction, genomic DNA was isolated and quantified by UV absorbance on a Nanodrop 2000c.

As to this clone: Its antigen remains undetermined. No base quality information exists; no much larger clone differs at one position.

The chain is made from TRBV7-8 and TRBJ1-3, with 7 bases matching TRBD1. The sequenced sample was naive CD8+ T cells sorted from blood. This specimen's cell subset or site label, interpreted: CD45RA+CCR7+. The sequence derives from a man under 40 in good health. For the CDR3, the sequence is CASSSLQGFGNTIYF. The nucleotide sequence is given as TGTGCCAGCAGCTCGCTACAGGGGTTTGGAAACACCATATATTTT.